Below are 21 T cell receptor beta chains sequenced from a single sample in a study of CD8+ T cells in alopecia areata. Lesional scalp tissue (obtained by punch biopsy) and peripheral blood were collected from alopecia areata patients. Following RNA extraction, reverse transcription yielded cDNA that acted as the sequencing template. Clones were read by immunoSEQ multiplex PCR, and TCRdb kept only the in-frame ones, dropping some. The sample holds 9,500 to 15,000 clones, 57% seen once. Sequencing was carried out using skin. The receptors derive from a human donor with alopecia areata.

This clone was observed a few times. The chain combines TRBV19 with TRBJ2-5; no definite D call. This CDR3 is 13 amino acids long. Trimming shortened V by 5 bases and J by 5 bases, and 12 bases separated the two germline ends. CDR1 and CDR2 (germline): LNHDA, SQIVND (reference sequence). The DNA for the CDR3 is TGTGCCAGTAGTGACCTGGGTACGGAGACCCAGTACTTC. Protein: CASSDLGTETQYF.

The V gene is TRBV11-2, the J gene TRBJ2-7; D is unclear. The CDR3 covers 11 residues. Germline CDR1 is SGHAT and CDR2 is FQNNGV. The germline V and J ends were trimmed by 3 bases and 7 bases, with 7 bases remaining between them. The CDR3 bases are TGTGCCAGCAGCTTGAGCTGGGAGCAGTACTTC. Its protein is CASSLSWEQYF.

This chain connects TRBV18 to TRBJ2-1; D perhaps matches TRBD2 (6 bases). Trimming removed 6 bases at V and 10 bases at J, with 25 bases between. There are 16 residues in the CDR3. Germline loops: CDR1 KGHSH, CDR2 LQKENI. CDR3 coding DNA: TGTGCCAGCTCCAAGTTGCCCGGGACGCCCGGAGGGGAGCAGTTCTTC. Translating gives CASSKLPGTPGGEQFF.

V and J are TRBV7-2 and TRBJ2-1; D unclear. Germline V gene lookup returns CDR1 SGHTA and CDR2 FQGNSA. Trimming pared 2 bases from V and 6 bases from J, leaving 11 bases between. CDR3 length: 14 residues. The CDR3 sequence: CASSLLLPSNEQFF. The CDR3 coding sequence is TGTGCCAGCAGCTTACTACTCCCCTCCAATGAGCAGTTCTTC.

This clone turned up a few times. The V gene is TRBV27, the J gene TRBJ2-7; TRBD1 is a possible D gene (5 bases). Looked up from germline, CDR1 is MNHEY and CDR2 is SMNVEV (reference sequence). Trimming took 5 bases from V and 4 from J, leaving 15 bases between them. CDR3 length: 14 residues. In nucleotides, the CDR3 is TGTGCCAGCAGTCCCAGGGCCCTCTCTTACGAGCAGTACTTC. Translating gives CASSPRALSYEQYF.

The rearrangement links TRBV20-1 to TRBJ2-7; D gene unclear. Trimming left V 5 bases short and J 6 bases short, with 11 bases between. CDR3 size: 11 residues. Germline lookup yields CDR1 DFQATT and CDR2 SNEGSKA (reference sequence). Here the CDR3 reads CSAVAPIEQYF. CDR3 coding DNA: TGCAGTGCTGTGGCCCCCATCGAGCAGTACTTC.

This clone showed up just a few times. The chain uses TRBV4-3 and TRBJ2-1; a possible D gene is TRBD1 (5 bases). The germline gives CDR1 LGHNA, CDR2 YSLEER. Trimming removed 1 base from V and 0 bases from J, with 10 bases in between. The CDR3 runs 16 residues. The CDR3 here is CASSQVDIVSYNEQFF. Written as DNA, the CDR3 is TGCGCCAGCAGCCAAGTGGACATTGTCTCCTACAATGAGCAGTTCTTC.

In its sample, this clone was seen once. This chain connects TRBV2 to TRBJ1-1, with D possibly matching TRBD1 (5 bases). V was trimmed by 7 bases and J by 2 bases, leaving 11 bases between them. CDR1 and CDR2 (germline): SNHLY, FYNNEI. The CDR3 is 13 amino acids. The CDR3 sequence: CASTVRVNTEAFF. CDR3 DNA sequence: TGTGCCAGCACGGTCAGGGTCAACACTGAAGCTTTCTTT.

This rearrangement joins TRBV19 to TRBJ2-1, with D unresolved. This CDR3 region has 12 residues. V lost 2 bases to trimming and J lost 9 bases, with 8 bases between them. Per germline, CDR1 LNHDA and CDR2 SQIVND (reference sequence). The CDR3 bases are TGTGCCAGTAGTATACGTATAAGTGAGCAGTTCTTC. Translating gives CASSIRISEQFF.

The V and J genes are TRBV14 and TRBJ1-1; D gene uncertain. Germline V lookup: CDR1 SGHDN, CDR2 FVKESK. The length of the CDR3 is 13 residues. The V gene lost 4 bases and the J gene lost 1 base, with 7 bases spanning the gap. CDR3: CASSLSGNTEAFF. CDR3 DNA sequence: TGTGCCAGCAGCCTATCGGGGAACACTGAAGCTTTCTTT.

The chain recombines TRBV9 with TRBJ2-1; D gene uncertain. CDR1 is SGDLS and CDR2 is YYNGEE in the germline V gene. The V end was cut by 3 bases, the J end by 4 bases, with 20 bases between. This CDR3 region has 17 residues. Here the CDR3 reads CASSDSFMDQRYNEQFF. CDR3 DNA sequence: TGTGCCAGCAGCGATAGCTTCATGGACCAACGATACAATGAGCAGTTCTTC.

The rearrangement joins TRBV21-1 to TRBJ1-5. TRBV21-1 is annotated as a pseudogene. The CDR3 has 14 residues. The CDR3 loop reads CASSKIGSPQPQHF. In nucleotides, the CDR3 is TGTGCCAGCAGCAAAATTGGGTCGCCTCAGCCCCAGCATTTT.

A few counts support this clone. In DNA form, the CDR3 reads TGTGCCAGCAGCAGATGGGACAAGTTCTACGAGCAGTACTTC. It translates to CASSRWDKFYEQYF. The chain employs TRBV5-8 and TRBJ2-7, with D maybe TRBD1 (6 bases). V gave up 4 bases and J gave up 3 bases, with 14 bases separating them. Germline V gene sequence: CDR1 SGHTS, CDR2 YDEGEE. The CDR3 is 14 residues long.

The chain joins TRBV5-6 to TRBJ2-7; D uncertain. The V end lost 2 bases, the J end lost 2 bases, and 14 bases lay between the germline ends. Germline CDR1 is SGHDT and CDR2 is YYEEEE. This CDR3 contains 15 residues. The CDR3 is CASSFGLLQPYEQYF. The CDR3 DNA reads TGTGCCAGCAGCTTCGGTTTGTTACAGCCCTACGAGCAGTACTTC.

This chain joins TRBV29-1 and TRBJ1-1, with a possible D match to TRBD1 (5 bases). Germline CDR1 reads SQVTM; CDR2 reads ANQGSEA. Trimming took off 3 bases at V and 0 bases at J, with 11 bases between the two ends. This CDR3 region has 14 residues. The chain's CDR3 is CSVDYRTVNTEAFF. CDR3 nucleotide sequence: TGCAGCGTTGATTACAGGACGGTGAACACTGAAGCTTTCTTT.

The CDR3 DNA follows: TGTGCCGTAGGCCGTCCGGGAAGCGTCTACAATGAGCAGTTCTTC. This gives the protein CAVGRPGSVYNEQFF. The chain recombines TRBV5-4 with TRBJ2-1; D is perhaps TRBD2 (5 bases). V was shortened by 10 bases and J by 3 bases, with 20 bases between the two germline ends. Germline V lookup: CDR1 SGHNT, CDR2 YYREEE (reference sequence). CDR3 size: 15 residues.

This clone was detected a few times. The chain joins TRBV10-3 to TRBJ1-5; tentatively, D is TRBD1 (6 bases). Germline lookup yields CDR1 ENHRY and CDR2 SYGVKD. CDR3 size: 14 residues. V was shortened by 7 bases and J by 5 bases, with 15 bases between the two germline ends. The CDR3 reads CAIKVPGDDQPQHF. The CDR3 DNA is TGTGCCATCAAGGTACCAGGGGACGATCAGCCCCAGCATTTT.

This clone was seen a handful of times. The rearrangement links TRBV7-2 to TRBJ2-3; 7 positions agree with TRBD2. There are 15 residues in the CDR3. V lost 1 base and J lost 1; bases outside the gene matches: 2. Germline V gives CDR1 SGHTA, CDR2 FQGNSA. The CDR3 DNA reads as TGTGCCAGCAGCTTAGTGGGGGGGGGCACAGATACGCAGTATTTT. Residues: CASSLVGGGTDTQYF.

The chain carries TRBV7-2 and TRBJ2-7, with D possibly being TRBD1 or TRBD2 (5 bases each). CDR1 and CDR2 (germline): SGHTA, FQGNSA. The CDR3 has 15 amino acids. V shed 5 bases and J shed 0 bases, with 14 bases lying between them. CDR3 DNA: TGTGCCAGCAGCCTAGGGGACGTAGCCTCCTACGAGCAGTACTTC. This encodes CASSLGDVASYEQYF.

V usage is TRBV6-4 and J usage is TRBJ2-3, with D tentatively TRBD2 (6 bases). The CDR3 runs to 15 residues. The ends were cut back, 0 bases at V and 1 base at J, with 8 bases in the middle. Germline CDR1 is MRHNA and CDR2 is SNTAGT. The CDR3 sequence: CASSDSGGGTDTQYF. CDR3 in DNA: TGTGCCAGCAGTGACTCTGGCGGGGGCACAGATACGCAGTATTTT.

J is TRBJ2-7 and V is TRBV20-1; D unresolved. The V gene lost 0 bases and the J gene lost 5 bases, with 2 bases spanning the gap. The CDR3 is made up of 10 amino acids. The germline gives CDR1 DFQATT, CDR2 SNEGSKA (reference sequence). The CDR3: CSARDNEQYF. CDR3 in DNA: TGCAGTGCTAGAGATAACGAGCAGTACTTC.